Shown below are 12 T cell receptor beta chains from a single sample sequenced in a study of CD8 T cells in ankylosing spondylitis. One entry per CDR3 protein results from TCRdb running MiXCR on the 5' RACE reads. Of tens of thousands of distinct CDR3 sequences listed, approximately 11% were seen once; the top ten hold roughly 1.3%. Sequenced: blood, either unsorted or a sorted T cell fraction (not recorded which). These receptors were collected from a male donor with ankylosing spondylitis or in good health (not recorded which).

V and J are TRBV7-9 and TRBJ1-2; D possibly corresponds to TRBD1 (6 bases). Germline V gene sequence: CDR1 SEHNR, CDR2 FQNEAQ (reference sequence). This CDR3 has 13 residues. V dropped 2 bases and J dropped 7 bases, with 11 bases sitting between them. CDR3 sequence reads: CASSLRGAVGYTF. In DNA form, the CDR3 reads TGTGCCAGCAGCTTACGGGGGGCCGTTGGCTACACCTTC.

This clonotype was detected only a few times. This sequence joins TRBV20-1 and TRBJ2-4; perhaps D is TRBD1 or TRBD2 (5 bases each). Germline V gene lookup returns CDR1 DFQATT and CDR2 SNEGSKA (reference sequence). The CDR3 covers 13 residues. Trimming stripped 6 bases from V and 0 bases from J, with 9 bases between. The CDR3 loop is CSAPGPAKNIQYF. Here the CDR3 DNA reads TGCAGTGCCCCGGGGCCAGCCAAAAACATTCAGTACTTC.

The table lists this clonotype with many counts. The V and J genes are TRBV15 and TRBJ2-7; the match to TRBD1 covers 7 bases. V lost 3 bases to trimming and J lost 1 base; unmatched junction nucleotides: 9. The CDR3 spans 16 residues. The germline V gene encodes CDR1 LNHNV and CDR2 YYDKDF (reference sequence). This chain's CDR3 is CATSRPGTALSYEQYF. CDR3 bases: TGTGCCACCAGCAGGCCCGGGACAGCCTTATCCTACGAGCAGTACTTC.

This clonotype was found many times. The chain employs TRBV7-8 and TRBJ1-5; D unresolved. V dropped 4 bases and J dropped 6 bases, with 10 bases sitting between them. CDR1 SGHVS and CDR2 FQNEAQ come from the germline V gene. The CDR3 consists of 13 residues. CDR3 residues: CASSSGLFQPQHF. DNA for the CDR3: TGTGCCAGCAGCTCCGGGCTGTTTCAGCCCCAGCATTTT. Full variable domain (outside the CDR3, taken from reference TRBV7-8 and TRBJ1-5): GAGVSQSPRYKVAKRGQDVALRCDPISGHVSLFWYQQALGQGPEFLTYFQNEAQLDKSGLPSDRFFAERPEGSVSTLKIQRTQQEDSAVYLCASSSGLFQPQHFGDGTRLSIL.

This clonotype occurred a few times. The chain links TRBV11-1 to TRBJ1-1; tentative D call: TRBD1 (5 bases). Germline loops: CDR1 SGHAT, CDR2 FQDESV (reference sequence). V was pared by 1 base and J by 7 bases, with 13 bases between. This CDR3 is built from 14 residues. In DNA form, the CDR3 reads TGTGCCAGCAGCTTAGTTGGGGCCCCTCATGAAGCTTTCTTT. Protein sequence: CASSLVGAPHEAFF.

This clonotype was counted a few times. The CDR3, as DNA: TGTGCCAGCAGCTTGTTTATACAAGAGACCCAGTACTTC. Translation gives CASSLFIQETQYF. The rearrangement links TRBV5-4 to TRBJ2-5; D not resolved. Trimming removed 1 base from V and 2 bases from J, with 6 bases in between. This CDR3 region has 13 residues. Looked up from germline, CDR1 is SGHNT and CDR2 is YYREEE (reference sequence).

The sample holds many counts of this clonotype. The chain joins TRBV5-1 to TRBJ2-7; perhaps TRBD1 as D (5 bases). Trimming left V 5 bases short and J 1 base short, with 10 bases between. This CDR3 has 13 residues. CDR1 is SGHRS and CDR2 is YFSETQ in the germline V gene. For the CDR3, the DNA is TGCGCCAGCAGACCCGGACAATCCTACGAGCAGTACTTC. Its protein is CASRPGQSYEQYF.

The CDR3, as DNA: TGTGCCAGCAGCAACCGCGGACAGGGTGATTACGAGCAGTACTTC. Translated: CASSNRGQGDYEQYF. This chain uses TRBV6-1 with TRBJ2-7, with 8 bases aligning to TRBD1. This CDR3 is 15 amino acids long. Germline loops: CDR1 MNHNS, CDR2 SASEGT. Trimming removed 6 bases from V and 4 bases from J; junction bases left unmatched: 11.

The genes are TRBV7-2 and TRBJ2-3; no clear D. With 1 base removed from V and 1 base from J, the gap between germline ends came to 6 bases. Germline CDR1 reads SGHTA; CDR2 reads FQGNSA. This CDR3 spans 14 amino acids. CDR3 nucleotide sequence: TGTGCCAGCAGCTTAGACGGCGGCACAGATACGCAGTATTTT. Translating gives CASSLDGGTDTQYF.

V is TRBV3-1 and J is TRBJ2-7; 11 nucleotides line up with TRBD1. J gave up 6 bases and V 4 bases, and 8 bases lay outside the gene matches. Germline-derived CDR1 and CDR2 are LGHDT and YNNKEL (reference sequence). The CDR3 consists of 15 residues. CDR3 nucleotides: TGTGCCAGCAGCCTTACCGGGACAGGGGGTATCGAGCAGTACTTC. Its protein product is CASSLTGTGGIEQYF.

This clonotype has at least ten counts. The V call is TRBV5-1, the J call TRBJ2-6; D is unclear. The CDR3 totals 15 residues. Germline V gives CDR1 SGHRS, CDR2 YFSETQ. The V and J ends lost 3 bases and 0 bases respectively, with 7 bases between them. CDR3 coding DNA: TGCGCCAGCAGCTCGAACGTCTCTGGGGCCAACGTCCTGACTTTC. Its protein is CASSSNVSGANVLTF. Full variable domain (rest looked up from reference TRBV5-1 and TRBJ2-6): KAGVTQTPRYLIKTRGQQVTLSCSPISGHRSVSWYQQTPGQGLQFLFEYFSETQRNKGNFPGRFSGRQFSNSRSEMNVSTLELGDSALYLCASSSNVSGANVLTFGAGSRLTVL.

This clonotype was recorded many times. CDR3 nucleotides: TGTGCCAGCAGCGTAGCAGATTACAATGAGCAGTTCTTC. Translated, it gives CASSVADYNEQFF. V usage is TRBV9 and J usage is TRBJ2-1, with no clear D. CDR3 length: 13 amino acids. V was clipped by 0 bases and J by 4 bases, with 5 bases between them. CDR1 is SGDLS and CDR2 is YYNGEE in the germline V gene.